This TCR beta chain was identified during a study of T-cell reconstitution after alpha-beta-depleted transplantation in children. Study-wide results and limits: Surviving recipient T cells and thymic progenitors produced the high day-60 TCRbeta diversity seen in some patients. Newly produced T cells mostly accounted for T-cell counts and diversity one year post-transplant. Alpha-beta T cells present about two months after transplant were reported to originate from several hundred expanded graft clones.

In the case of this clonotype: The antigen is not known.

From germline, CDR1 is DFQATT and CDR2 SNEGSKA (reference sequence). Unmatched junction bases numbered 7, after V lost 0 bases and J lost 4 bases. The CDR3 consists of 15 residues. Library preparation (for TCRbeta) was performed with unique molecular identifiers. TCRdb called the PCR reads again in MiXCR, with one record for every CDR3 protein. The data show about a million distinct CDR3 sequences, roughly 29% seen once. Specimen: PBMCs, mostly from graft donor cells, collected 360 days after TCRalphabeta/CD19-depleted stem cell transplant. This chain connects TRBV20-1 to TRBJ2-3; 7 bases fit TRBD1. The clonotype comes from a boy in the first two years of life who had a stem cell transplant for SCID, so the T cells may come from the graft donor. The CDR3 DNA reads TGCAGTGCTAGAGATCTCCGACAGGGCTCAGATACGCAGTATTTT. It specifies CSARDLRQGSDTQYF.